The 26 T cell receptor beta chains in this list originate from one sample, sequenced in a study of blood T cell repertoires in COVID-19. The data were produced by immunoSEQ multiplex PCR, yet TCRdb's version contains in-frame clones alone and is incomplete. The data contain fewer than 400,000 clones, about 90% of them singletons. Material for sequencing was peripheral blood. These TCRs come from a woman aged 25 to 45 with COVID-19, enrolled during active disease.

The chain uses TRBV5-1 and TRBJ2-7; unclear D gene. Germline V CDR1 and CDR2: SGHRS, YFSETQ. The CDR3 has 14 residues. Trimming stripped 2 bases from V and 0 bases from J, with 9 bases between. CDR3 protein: CASSLQTLSYEQYF. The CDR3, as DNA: TGCGCCAGCAGCTTACAGACACTCTCCTACGAGCAGTACTTC.

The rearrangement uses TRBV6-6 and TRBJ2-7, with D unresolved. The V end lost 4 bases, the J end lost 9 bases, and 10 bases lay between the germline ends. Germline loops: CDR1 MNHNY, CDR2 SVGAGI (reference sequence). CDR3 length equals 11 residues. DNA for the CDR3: TGTGCCAGCAGTTCAGGATCTGGGCAGTACTTC. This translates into CASSSGSGQYF.

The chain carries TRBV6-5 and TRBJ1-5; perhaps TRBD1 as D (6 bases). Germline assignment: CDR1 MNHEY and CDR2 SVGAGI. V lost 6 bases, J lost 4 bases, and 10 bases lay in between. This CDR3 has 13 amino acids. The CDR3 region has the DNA TGTGCCAGCAGGGACACAGGGAATCAGCCCCAGCATTTT. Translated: CASRDTGNQPQHF.

CDR3 DNA sequence: TGCGCCAGCAGCGAACCGGTGTCTAGCGGACAAGAGACCCAGTACTTC. It translates to CASSEPVSSGQETQYF. V gene TRBV5-1 combines with J gene TRBJ2-5; 7 nucleotides agree with TRBD2. The trim removed 4 bases at V and 2 bases at J, leaving 11 bases unmatched. This CDR3 has 16 amino acids. Germline CDR1 is SGHRS and CDR2 is YFSETQ.

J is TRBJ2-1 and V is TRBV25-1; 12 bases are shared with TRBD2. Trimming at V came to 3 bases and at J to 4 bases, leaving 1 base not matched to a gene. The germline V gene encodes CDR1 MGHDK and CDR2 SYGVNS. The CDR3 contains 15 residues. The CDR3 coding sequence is TGTGCCAGCAGTGAGGGACTAGCGGGTTACAATGAGCAGTTCTTC. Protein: CASSEGLAGYNEQFF.

The CDR3 protein is CASTHLAGAAETQYF. CDR3 nucleotides: TGTGCCAGCACCCATCTAGCGGGAGCTGCAGAGACCCAGTACTTC. The V gene is TRBV6-5, the J gene TRBJ2-5, with TRBD2 matching 10 bases. Germline CDR1 is MNHEY and CDR2 is SVGAGI. Trimming removed 7 bases from V and 4 bases from J; junction bases left unmatched: 9. The CDR3 length is 15 residues.

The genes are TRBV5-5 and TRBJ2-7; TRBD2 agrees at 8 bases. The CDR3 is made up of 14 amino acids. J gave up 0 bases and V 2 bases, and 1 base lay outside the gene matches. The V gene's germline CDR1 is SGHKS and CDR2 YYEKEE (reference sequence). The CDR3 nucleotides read TGTGCCAGCAGCTTAGCGGGAGACTCCTACGAGCAGTACTTC. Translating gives CASSLAGDSYEQYF.

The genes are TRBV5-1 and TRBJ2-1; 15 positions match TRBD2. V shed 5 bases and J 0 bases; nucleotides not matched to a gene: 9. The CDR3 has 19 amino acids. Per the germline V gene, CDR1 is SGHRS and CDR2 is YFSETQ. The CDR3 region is CASRGGTSGRTSSYNEQFF. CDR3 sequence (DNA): TGCGCCAGCAGGGGAGGGACTAGCGGGAGGACGAGCTCCTACAATGAGCAGTTCTTC.

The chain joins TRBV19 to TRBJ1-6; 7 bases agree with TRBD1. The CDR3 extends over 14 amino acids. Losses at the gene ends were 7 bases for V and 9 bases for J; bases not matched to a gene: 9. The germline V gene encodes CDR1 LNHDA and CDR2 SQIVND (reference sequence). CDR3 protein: CASTSGGERSPLHF. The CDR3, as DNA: TGTGCCAGTACCTCAGGGGGTGAGCGTTCACCCCTCCACTTT. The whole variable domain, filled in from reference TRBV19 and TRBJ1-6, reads DGGITQSPKYLFRKEGQNVTLSCEQNLNHDAMYWYRQDPGQGLRLIYYSQIVNDFQKGDIAEGYSVSREKKESFPLTVTSAQKNPTAFYLCASTSGGERSPLHFGNGTRLTVT.

The CDR3 is CASITDRDPNQPQHF. CDR3 DNA sequence: TGTGCCAGTATCACGGACAGGGATCCCAATCAGCCCCAGCATTTT. The rearrangement uses TRBV19 and TRBJ1-5; TRBD1 agrees at 8 bases. CDR1 and CDR2 from the germline V gene are LNHDA and SQIVND (reference sequence). The CDR3 consists of 15 residues. V dropped 7 bases and J dropped 3; count of bases not matched to a gene: 8.

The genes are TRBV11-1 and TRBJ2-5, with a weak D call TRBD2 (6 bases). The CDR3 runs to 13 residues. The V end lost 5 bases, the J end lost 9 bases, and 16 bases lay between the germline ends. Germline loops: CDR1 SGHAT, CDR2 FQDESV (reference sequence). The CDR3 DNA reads TGTGCCAGCAGCCCGCAGTCCCCGGGGGCCCAGTACTTC. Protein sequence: CASSPQSPGAQYF.

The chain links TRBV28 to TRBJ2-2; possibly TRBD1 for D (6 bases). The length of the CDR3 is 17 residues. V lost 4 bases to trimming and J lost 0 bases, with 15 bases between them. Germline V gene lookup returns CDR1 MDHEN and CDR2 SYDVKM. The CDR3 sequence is CASSSPQGSTNTGELFF. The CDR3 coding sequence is TGTGCCAGCAGTTCCCCACAGGGCTCCACGAACACCGGGGAGCTGTTTTTT.

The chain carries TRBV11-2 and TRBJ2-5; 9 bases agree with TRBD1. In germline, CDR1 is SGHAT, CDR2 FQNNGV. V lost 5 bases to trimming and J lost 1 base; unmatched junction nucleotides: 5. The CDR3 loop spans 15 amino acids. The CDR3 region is CASSPTGGTQETQYF. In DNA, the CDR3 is TGTGCCAGCAGCCCGACAGGGGGAACCCAAGAGACCCAGTACTTC.

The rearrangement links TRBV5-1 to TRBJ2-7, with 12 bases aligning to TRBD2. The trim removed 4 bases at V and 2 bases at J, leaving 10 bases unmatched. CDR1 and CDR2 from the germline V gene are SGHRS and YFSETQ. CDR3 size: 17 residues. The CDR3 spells CASSPRTSGISPYEQYF. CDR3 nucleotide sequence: TGCGCCAGCAGCCCCAGGACTAGCGGGATTTCACCCTACGAGCAGTACTTC.

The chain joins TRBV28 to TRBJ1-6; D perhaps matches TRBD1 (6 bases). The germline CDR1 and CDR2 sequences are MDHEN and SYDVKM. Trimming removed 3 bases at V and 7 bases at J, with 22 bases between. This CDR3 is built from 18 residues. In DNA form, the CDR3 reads TGTGCCAGCAGTTTCCCCACCATACAGGGCGCCGCCAATTCACCCCTCCACTTT. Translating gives CASSFPTIQGAANSPLHF.

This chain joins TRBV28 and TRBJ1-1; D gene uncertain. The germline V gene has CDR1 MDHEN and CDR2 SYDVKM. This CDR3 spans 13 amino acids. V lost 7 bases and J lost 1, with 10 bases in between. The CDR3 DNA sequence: TGTGCCAGCAAAGAGGGAGGGAACACTGAAGCTTTCTTT. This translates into CASKEGGNTEAFF.

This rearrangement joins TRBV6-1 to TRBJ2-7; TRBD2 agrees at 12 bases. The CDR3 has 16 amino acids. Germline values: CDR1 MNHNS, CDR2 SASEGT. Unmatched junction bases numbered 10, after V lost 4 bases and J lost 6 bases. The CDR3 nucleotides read TGTGCCAGCAGTGGGACTAGCGGGACGGCCTTGGGCGAGCAGTACTTC. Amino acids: CASSGTSGTALGEQYF.

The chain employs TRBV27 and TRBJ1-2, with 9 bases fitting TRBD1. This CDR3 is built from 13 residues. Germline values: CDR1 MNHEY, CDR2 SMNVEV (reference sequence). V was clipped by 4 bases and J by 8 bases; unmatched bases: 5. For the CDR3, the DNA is TGTGCCAGCAGTTCGGGACAGGGAGAAGGCTACACCTTC. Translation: CASSSGQGEGYTF.

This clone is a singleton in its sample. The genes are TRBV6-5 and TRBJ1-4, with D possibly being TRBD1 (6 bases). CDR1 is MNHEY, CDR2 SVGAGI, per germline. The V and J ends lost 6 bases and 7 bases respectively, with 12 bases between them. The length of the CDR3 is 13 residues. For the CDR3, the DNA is TGTGCCAGCAGGCGACAGGAAGGTGAAAAACTGTTTTTT. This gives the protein CASRRQEGEKLFF.

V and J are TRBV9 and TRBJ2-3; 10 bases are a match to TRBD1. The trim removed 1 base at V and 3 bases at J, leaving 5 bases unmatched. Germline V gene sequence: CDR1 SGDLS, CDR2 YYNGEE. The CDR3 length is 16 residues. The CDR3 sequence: CASSVSGTGVTDTQYF. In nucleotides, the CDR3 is TGTGCCAGCAGCGTATCCGGGACAGGGGTTACAGATACGCAGTATTTT.

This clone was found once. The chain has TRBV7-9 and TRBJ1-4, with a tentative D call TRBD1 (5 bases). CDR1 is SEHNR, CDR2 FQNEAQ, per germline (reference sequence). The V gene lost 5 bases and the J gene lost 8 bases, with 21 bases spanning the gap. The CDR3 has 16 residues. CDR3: CASSPEVQGPREKLFF. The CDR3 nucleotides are TGTGCCAGCAGCCCCGAGGTCCAGGGCCCTAGGGAAAAACTGTTTTTT.

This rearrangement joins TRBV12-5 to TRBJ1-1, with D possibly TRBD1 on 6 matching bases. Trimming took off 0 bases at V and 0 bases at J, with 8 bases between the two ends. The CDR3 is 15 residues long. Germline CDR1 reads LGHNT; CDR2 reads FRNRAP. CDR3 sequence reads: CASGLVGGMNTEAFF. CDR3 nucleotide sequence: TGTGCTAGTGGTTTGGTAGGGGGAATGAACACTGAAGCTTTCTTT.

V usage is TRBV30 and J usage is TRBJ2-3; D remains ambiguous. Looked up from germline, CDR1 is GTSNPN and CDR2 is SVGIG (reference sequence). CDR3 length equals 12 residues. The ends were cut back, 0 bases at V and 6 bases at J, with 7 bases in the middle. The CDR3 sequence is CAWSVQVDTQYF. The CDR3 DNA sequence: TGTGCCTGGAGTGTACAAGTCGATACGCAGTATTTT.

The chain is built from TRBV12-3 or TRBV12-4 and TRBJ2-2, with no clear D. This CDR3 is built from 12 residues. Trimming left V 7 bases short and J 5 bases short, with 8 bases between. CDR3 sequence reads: CASIKNTGELFF. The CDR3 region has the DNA TGTGCCAGCATCAAAAATACCGGGGAGCTGTTTTTT.

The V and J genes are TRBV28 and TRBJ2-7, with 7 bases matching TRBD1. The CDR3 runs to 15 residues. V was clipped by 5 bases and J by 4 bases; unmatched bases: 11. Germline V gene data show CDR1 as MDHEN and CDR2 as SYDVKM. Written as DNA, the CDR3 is TGTGCCAGCAGTCCTCCAGGGGGTCCTCCGTACGAGCAGTACTTC. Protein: CASSPPGGPPYEQYF.

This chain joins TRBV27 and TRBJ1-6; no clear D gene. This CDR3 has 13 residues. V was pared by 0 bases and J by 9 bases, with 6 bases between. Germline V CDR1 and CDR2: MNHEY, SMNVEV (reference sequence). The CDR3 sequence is CASSLSSFSPLHF. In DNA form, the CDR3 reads TGTGCCAGCAGTTTATCGTCCTTTTCACCCCTCCACTTT.